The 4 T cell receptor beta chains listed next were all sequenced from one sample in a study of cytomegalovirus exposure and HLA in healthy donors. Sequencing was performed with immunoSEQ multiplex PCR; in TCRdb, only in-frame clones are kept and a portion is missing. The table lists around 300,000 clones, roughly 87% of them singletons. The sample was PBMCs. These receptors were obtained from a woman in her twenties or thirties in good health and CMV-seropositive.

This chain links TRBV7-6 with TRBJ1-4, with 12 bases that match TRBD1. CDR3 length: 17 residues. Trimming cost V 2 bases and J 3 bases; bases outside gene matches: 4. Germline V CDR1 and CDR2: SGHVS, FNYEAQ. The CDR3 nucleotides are TGTGCCAGCAGCTTATTGGGACAGGGGGCGTCTAATGAAAAACTGTTTTTT. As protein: CASSLLGQGASNEKLFF.

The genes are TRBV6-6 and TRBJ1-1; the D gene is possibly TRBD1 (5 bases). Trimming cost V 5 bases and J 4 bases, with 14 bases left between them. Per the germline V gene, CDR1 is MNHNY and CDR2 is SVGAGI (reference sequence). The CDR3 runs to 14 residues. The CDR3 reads CASSAGTRGTEAFF. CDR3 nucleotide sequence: TGTGCCAGCAGTGCCGGGACCAGAGGCACTGAAGCTTTCTTT.

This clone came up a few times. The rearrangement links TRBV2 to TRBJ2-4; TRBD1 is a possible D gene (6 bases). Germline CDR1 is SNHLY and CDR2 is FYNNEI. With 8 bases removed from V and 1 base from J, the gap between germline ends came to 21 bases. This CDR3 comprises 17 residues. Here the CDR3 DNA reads TGTGCCAGCGTTTTAGATTCAGGGGCGCGGGCCAAAAACATTCAGTACTTC. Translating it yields CASVLDSGARAKNIQYF.

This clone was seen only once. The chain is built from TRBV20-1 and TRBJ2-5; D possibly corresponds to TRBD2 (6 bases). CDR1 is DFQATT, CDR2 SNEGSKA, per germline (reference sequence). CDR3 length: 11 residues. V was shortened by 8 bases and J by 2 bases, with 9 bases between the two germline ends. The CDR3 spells CSPGEQETQYF. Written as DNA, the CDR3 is TGCAGTCCGGGGGAGCAAGAGACCCAGTACTTC.